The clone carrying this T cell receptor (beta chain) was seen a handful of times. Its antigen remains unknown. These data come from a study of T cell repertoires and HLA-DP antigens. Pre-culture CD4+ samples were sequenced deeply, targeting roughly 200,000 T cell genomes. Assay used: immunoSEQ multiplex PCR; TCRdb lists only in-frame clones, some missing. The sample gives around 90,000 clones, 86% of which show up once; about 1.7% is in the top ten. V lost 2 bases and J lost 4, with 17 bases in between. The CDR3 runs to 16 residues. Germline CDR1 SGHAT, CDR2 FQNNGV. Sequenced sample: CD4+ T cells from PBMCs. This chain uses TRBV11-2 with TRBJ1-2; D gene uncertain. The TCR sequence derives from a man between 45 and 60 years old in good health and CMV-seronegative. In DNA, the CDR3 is TGTGCCAGCAGCTTAAGACCCGTGGGCGCATCCTATGGCTACACCTTC. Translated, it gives CASSLRPVGASYGYTF.